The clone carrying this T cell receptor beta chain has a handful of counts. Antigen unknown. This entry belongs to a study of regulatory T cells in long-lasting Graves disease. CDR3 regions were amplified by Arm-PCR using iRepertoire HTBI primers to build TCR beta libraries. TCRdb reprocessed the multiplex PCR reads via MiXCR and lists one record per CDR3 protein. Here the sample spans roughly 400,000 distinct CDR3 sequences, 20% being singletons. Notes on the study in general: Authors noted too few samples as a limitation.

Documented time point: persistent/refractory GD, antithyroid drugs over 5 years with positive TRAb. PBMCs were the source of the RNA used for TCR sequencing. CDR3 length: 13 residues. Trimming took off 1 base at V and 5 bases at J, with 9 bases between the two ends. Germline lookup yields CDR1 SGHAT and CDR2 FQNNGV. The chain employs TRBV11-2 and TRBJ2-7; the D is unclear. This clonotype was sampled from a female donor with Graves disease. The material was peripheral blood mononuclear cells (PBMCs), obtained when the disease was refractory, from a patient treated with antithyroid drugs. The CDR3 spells CASSLGVGHEQYF. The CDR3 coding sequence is TGTGCCAGCAGCTTAGGTGTTGGGCACGAGCAGTACTTC. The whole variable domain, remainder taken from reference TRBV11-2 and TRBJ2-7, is EAGVAQSPRYKIIEKRQSVAFWCNPISGHATLYWYQQILGQGPKLLIQFQNNGVVDDSQLPKDRFSAERLKGVDSTLKIQPAKLEDSAVYLCASSLGVGHEQYFGPGTRLTVT.